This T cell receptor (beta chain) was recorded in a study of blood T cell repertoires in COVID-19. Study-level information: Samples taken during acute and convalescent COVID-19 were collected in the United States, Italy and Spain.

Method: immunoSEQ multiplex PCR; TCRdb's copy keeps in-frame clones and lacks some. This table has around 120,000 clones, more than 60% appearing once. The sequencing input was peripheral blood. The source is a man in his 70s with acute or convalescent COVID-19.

CDR3 region: CASRTDTDTQYF. CDR3 nucleotide sequence: TGTGCCAGCAGGACTGACACAGATACGCAGTATTTT. The genes are TRBV2 and TRBJ2-3; D is undetermined. Germline CDR1 and CDR2: SNHLY and FYNNEI. The CDR3 is 12 amino acids. The V and J ends lost 6 bases and 2 bases respectively, with 6 bases between them.